The 10 T cell receptor beta chains below were found in one sample sequenced in a study of T cells in Graves' hyperthyroidism and ophthalmopathy. RNA transcripts served as the template for amplifying TCR beta CDR3 regions. First-round RT-PCR targeting the TCR CDR3 was performed with the HTBI primer set. TCRdb recomputed calls from the multiplex PCR reads with MiXCR, one row per CDR3 protein. The repertoire holds 300,000 to 450,000 distinct CDR3 sequences, with around a quarter as singletons. The sample was blood. These receptors came from a man aged 45-60 years with Graves' hyperthyroidism.

The V call is TRBV29-1, the J call TRBJ2-7; D is possibly TRBD2 (5 bases). V was shortened by 6 bases and J by 5 bases, with 14 bases between the two germline ends. The length of the CDR3 is 12 residues. Germline V gene sequence: CDR1 SQVTM, CDR2 ANQGSEA. The CDR3 sequence is CSVSYGRNEQYF. CDR3 DNA: TGCAGCGTCAGCTATGGGAGAAACGAGCAGTACTTC.

The chain couples TRBV28 to TRBJ2-5; possibly TRBD1 for D (5 bases). Per germline, CDR1 MDHEN and CDR2 SYDVKM. This CDR3 is built from 13 residues. Trimming took 2 bases from V and 4 from J, leaving 8 bases between them. As DNA, the CDR3 is TGTGCCAGCAGTTTACAAGGGGTAGAGACCCAGTACTTC. Its translation: CASSLQGVETQYF.

This clonotype was recorded a few times. This chain joins TRBV4-1 and TRBJ1-5, with D unresolved. Germline V gives CDR1 MGHRA, CDR2 YSYEKL. Trimming removed 0 bases at V and 6 bases at J, with 12 bases between. The CDR3 is 15 amino acids. The CDR3 bases are TGCGCCAGCAGCCAAGAACTGGCGAGGAGTCAGCCCCAGCATTTT. This encodes CASSQELARSQPQHF.

This sequence joins TRBV29-1 and TRBJ2-1; 12 bases line up with TRBD2. V lost 1 base and J lost 4; bases outside the gene matches: 5. Germline CDR1 and CDR2: SQVTM and ANQGSEA. CDR3 length: 16 amino acids. The CDR3 bases are TGCAGCGTTGAAGGGGGGACTAGCGGGTTATACAATGAGCAGTTCTTC. This gives the protein CSVEGGTSGLYNEQFF.

The chain uses TRBV28 and TRBJ1-2; D is unclear. Germline assignment: CDR1 MDHEN and CDR2 SYDVKM. This CDR3 spans 12 amino acids. Deletions cut 3 bases from V and 8 bases from J, with 10 bases between. The CDR3 protein is CASSFVGDGYTF. Here the CDR3 DNA reads TGTGCCAGCAGTTTTGTGGGTGACGGCTACACCTTC.

At least ten counts were recorded for this clonotype. V usage is TRBV7-8 and J usage is TRBJ2-3, with 9 bases that match TRBD1. Losses at the gene ends were 3 bases for V and 9 bases for J; bases not matched to a gene: 4. The CDR3 is 13 amino acids. Germline CDR1 reads SGHVS; CDR2 reads FQNEAQ. The CDR3: CASSLTGGSTQYF. CDR3 in DNA: TGTGCCAGCAGCTTGACAGGGGGGTCGACGCAGTATTTT.

The V call is TRBV24-1, the J call TRBJ2-1; 13 nucleotides agree with TRBD2. Germline CDR1 and CDR2: KGHDR and SFDVKD. J gave up 4 bases and V 2 bases, and 4 bases lay outside the gene matches. The CDR3 is made up of 17 amino acids. DNA for the CDR3: TGTGCCACCAGTGATTCTGGGACTAGCGGGAAATACAATGAGCAGTTCTTC. Encoded protein: CATSDSGTSGKYNEQFF.

This clonotype was picked up many times. The J gene is TRBJ2-3, the V gene TRBV5-1, with 7 bases that match TRBD2. The junction had 6 bases not matched to a gene; V was cut back by 3 bases and J by 2 bases. Germline V gene data show CDR1 as SGHRS and CDR2 as YFSETQ. CDR3 size: 15 residues. The DNA for the CDR3 is TGCGCCAGCAGCTCAGCGGGGTCCCTCACAGATACGCAGTATTTT. Protein product: CASSSAGSLTDTQYF. Using reference TRBV5-1 and TRBJ2-3 for the parts outside the CDR3, the full variable domain is KAGVTQTPRYLIKTRGQQVTLSCSPISGHRSVSWYQQTPGQGLQFLFEYFSETQRNKGNFPGRFSGRQFSNSRSEMNVSTLELGDSALYLCASSSAGSLTDTQYFGPGTRLTVL.

This clonotype was seen a single time. A read error may be the cause here, since a much bigger clone is one base away. The final CDR3 position lacks the conserved phenylalanine or tryptophan, pointing to a likely read error. This chain links TRBV6-4 with TRBJ1-2, with D perhaps matching TRBD1 (6 bases). The V end was cut by 5 bases, the J end by 4 bases, with 11 bases between. Germline V CDR1 and CDR2: MRHNA, SNTAGT. The CDR3 runs 13 residues. The CDR3 spells CASSTQGFYGYTL. The CDR3 region has the DNA TGTGCCAGCAGTACACAGGGTTTCTATGGCTACACCCTC.

In this sample, this clonotype turned up many times. The J gene is TRBJ2-5, the V gene TRBV11-2; 13 bases fit TRBD2. Unmatched junction bases numbered 7, after V lost 4 bases and J lost 5 bases. The CDR3 totals 16 residues. Germline lookup yields CDR1 SGHAT and CDR2 FQNNGV. CDR3 nucleotide sequence: TGTGCCAGCAGCTCCCAAATGACTAGCGGGAGGGAGACCCAGTACTTC. The encoded protein is CASSSQMTSGRETQYF.